These T cell receptor beta chains were read from a single sample in a study of Graves' ophthalmopathy and Graves' hyperthyroidism. TCRdb called the multiplex PCR reads again in MiXCR, with one record for every CDR3 protein. The sample gives fewer than 600,000 distinct CDR3 sequences, approximately 15% of which show up once; 8% to 10% is in the top ten. Sequences were obtained from blood. All receptors come from a woman between 25 and 40 years old with Graves' ophthalmopathy. Each CDR3 is given with its conserved first and last residue. A D gene is named only where the DNA matches it firmly. Some rows mark clone size as missing; the rest say once, few, many or name a class of expanded clone.

clone_size: many; d_call: -; v_call: TRBV12-3/TRBV12-4; j_call: TRBJ2-3; cdr3_aa: CASSWAASTDTQYF; cdr3_nt: TGTGCCAGCAGTTGGGCGGCTAGCACAGATACGCAGTATTTT
clone_size: -; d_call: -; v_call: TRBV7-2; j_call: TRBJ2-5; cdr3_aa: CASSLLPQQETQYF; cdr3_nt: TGTGCCAGCAGCTTGCTACCTCAACAAGAGACCCAGTACTTC
clone_size: many; d_call: -; v_call: TRBV6-1; j_call: TRBJ1-1; cdr3_aa: CASSEHGGQGTEAFF; cdr3_nt: TGTGCCAGCAGTGAACATGGGGGGCAGGGCACTGAAGCTTTCTTT
clone_size: -; d_call: -; v_call: TRBV5-5; j_call: TRBJ1-1; cdr3_aa: CASSLVVAAEAFF; cdr3_nt: TGTGCCAGCAGCTTGGTAGTTGCGGCTGAAGCTTTCTTT
clone_size: many; d_call: TRBD1; v_call: TRBV6-2/TRBV6-3; j_call: TRBJ1-5; cdr3_aa: CASSGQGSAQPQHF; cdr3_nt: TGTGCCAGCAGTGGACAGGGGTCGGCTCAGCCCCAGCATTTT
clone_size: many; d_call: -; v_call: TRBV20-1; j_call: TRBJ1-6; cdr3_aa: CSAREQNRNSPLHF; cdr3_nt: TGCAGTGCTAGAGAACAGAACCGTAATTCACCCCTCCACTTT
clone_size: many; d_call: -; v_call: TRBV24-1; j_call: TRBJ2-5; cdr3_aa: CATSWGITQYF; cdr3_nt: TGTGCCACCAGTTGGGGGATAACCCAGTACTTC
clone_size: many; d_call: -; v_call: TRBV19; j_call: TRBJ1-2; cdr3_aa: CASSTQWPLNGGYTF; cdr3_nt: TGTGCCAGTAGTACACAATGGCCACTTAACGGTGGCTACACCTTC
clone_size: -; d_call: -; v_call: TRBV5-1; j_call: TRBJ2-7; cdr3_aa: CASSLIPADYEQYF; cdr3_nt: TGCGCCAGCAGCTTAATTCCTGCGGACTACGAGCAGTACTTC
clone_size: many; d_call: -; v_call: TRBV30; j_call: TRBJ1-1; cdr3_aa: CAWTVGISDTEAFF; cdr3_nt: TGTGCCTGGACAGTAGGGATATCGGACACTGAAGCTTTCTTT
clone_size: many; d_call: -; v_call: TRBV19; j_call: TRBJ2-6; cdr3_aa: CASSSRSLSGANVLTF; cdr3_nt: TGTGCCAGTAGTAGCCGTAGCTTATCTGGGGCCAACGTCCTGACTTTC
clone_size: many; d_call: -; v_call: TRBV28; j_call: TRBJ2-7; cdr3_aa: CASTLGAGEQYF; cdr3_nt: TGTGCCAGCACTTTAGGGGCCGGCGAGCAGTACTTC
clone_size: -; d_call: TRBD2; v_call: TRBV27; j_call: TRBJ2-2; cdr3_aa: CASSLSFWRGGRLRRELFF; cdr3_nt: TGTGCCAGCAGTTTATCGTTTTGGCGGGGGGGCCGGTTACGCCGGGAGCTGTTTTTT
clone_size: -; d_call: -; v_call: TRBV6-2/TRBV6-3; j_call: TRBJ2-2; cdr3_aa: CASGPLQGGGELFF; cdr3_nt: TGTGCCAGCGGCCCCCTACAGGGCGGCGGGGAGCTGTTTTTT
clone_size: -; d_call: TRBD2; v_call: TRBV7-2; j_call: TRBJ2-5; cdr3_aa: CASSRGSGSSQETQYF; cdr3_nt: TGTGCCAGCAGCCGAGGTAGCGGGAGCTCCCAAGAGACCCAGTACTTC
clone_size: many; d_call: -; v_call: TRBV10-3; j_call: TRBJ2-7; cdr3_aa: CAISEDYEQYF; cdr3_nt: TGTGCCATCAGTGAGGACTACGAGCAGTACTTC
clone_size: many; d_call: -; v_call: TRBV5-1; j_call: TRBJ1-1; cdr3_aa: CASRSRDGGTEAFF; cdr3_nt: TGCGCCAGCAGGTCCAGGGATGGAGGCACTGAAGCTTTCTTT